A selection of T cell receptor beta chains follows, all from one sample in a study of identical twins. In TCRdb, the 5' RACE reads were re-called with MiXCR into one record per CDR3 protein. The profile shows 690,000 or so distinct CDR3 sequences, 8.5% to 9% of them singletons. This sample also appeared in a second study, on yellow fever vaccine responses in identical twins.

The sample taken for sequencing was PBMCs. The origin of the receptors is a woman between 18 and 30 years old in good health. Each CDR3 is given with its conserved first and last residue. The order of the fields is D gene, V gene, clone size, J gene, CDR3 length, CDR3 protein, CDR3 DNA. The D gene is left open where the match is weak. A row's size may be missing; if present it is once, few, many or a size class.

D gene: TRBD2
V gene: TRBV3-1
clone size: few
J gene: TRBJ2-5
CDR3 length: 15
CDR3 protein: CASSLGLGGQETQYF
CDR3 DNA: TGTGCCAGCAGCCTAGGACTAGGAGGGCAAGAGACCCAGTACTTC

D gene: .
V gene: TRBV5-5
clone size: .
J gene: TRBJ2-7
CDR3 length: 14
CDR3 protein: CASSLNLELYEQYF
CDR3 DNA: TGTGCCAGCAGCTTAAATCTTGAGCTATACGAGCAGTACTTC

D gene: TRBD1
V gene: TRBV6-2/TRBV6-3
clone size: .
J gene: TRBJ2-1
CDR3 length: 16
CDR3 protein: CASSYSRDRGWNEQFF
CDR3 DNA: TGTGCCAGCAGTTACTCGAGGGACAGGGGGTGGAATGAGCAGTTCTTC

D gene: .
V gene: TRBV24-1
clone size: .
J gene: TRBJ2-5
CDR3 length: 15
CDR3 protein: CATSDPTGLGETQYF
CDR3 DNA: TGTGCCACCAGTGATCCGACAGGACTTGGGGAGACCCAGTACTTC

D gene: .
V gene: TRBV5-1
clone size: many
J gene: TRBJ2-5
CDR3 length: 13
CDR3 protein: CASSFLSQETQYF
CDR3 DNA: TGCGCCAGCAGCTTTCTGAGCCAAGAGACCCAGTACTTC

D gene: .
V gene: TRBV6-5
clone size: many
J gene: TRBJ1-6
CDR3 length: 13
CDR3 protein: CASSYEMDSPLHF
CDR3 DNA: TGTGCCAGCAGTTATGAGATGGATTCACCCCTCCACTTT

D gene: .
V gene: TRBV3-1
clone size: many
J gene: TRBJ2-4
CDR3 length: 19
CDR3 protein: CASSPTGHRPGVGKNIQYF
CDR3 DNA: TGTGCCAGCAGCCCGACGGGACATCGGCCGGGGGTTGGCAAAAACATTCAGTACTTC

D gene: TRBD2
V gene: TRBV6-1
clone size: few
J gene: TRBJ2-7
CDR3 length: 15
CDR3 protein: CASSRLLADRAEQYF
CDR3 DNA: TGTGCCAGCAGTCGGCTACTAGCGGATCGAGCCGAGCAGTACTTC

D gene: .
V gene: TRBV2
clone size: few
J gene: TRBJ2-7
CDR3 length: 13
CDR3 protein: CASGHGQSYEQYF
CDR3 DNA: TGTGCCAGCGGTCACGGACAGTCCTACGAGCAGTACTTC

D gene: .
V gene: TRBV11-3
clone size: .
J gene: TRBJ2-1
CDR3 length: 13
CDR3 protein: CASSLDVTGQSFF
CDR3 DNA: TGTGCCAGCAGCTTAGACGTTACAGGGCAATCGTTCTTC

D gene: .
V gene: TRBV12-3/TRBV12-4
clone size: few
J gene: TRBJ1-4
CDR3 length: 15
CDR3 protein: CASSTDGDHNEKLFF
CDR3 DNA: TGTGCCAGCAGTACGGACGGGGACCATAATGAAAAACTGTTTTTT

D gene: .
V gene: TRBV7-9
clone size: .
J gene: TRBJ2-7
CDR3 length: 11
CDR3 protein: CASASAYEQYF
CDR3 DNA: TGTGCCAGCGCCTCCGCCTACGAGCAGTACTTC

D gene: TRBD2
V gene: TRBV28
clone size: many
J gene: TRBJ2-5
CDR3 length: 15
CDR3 protein: CASSLAGGGQETQYF
CDR3 DNA: TGTGCCAGCAGTTTGGCGGGAGGGGGCCAAGAGACCCAGTACTTC

D gene: .
V gene: TRBV29-1
clone size: .
J gene: TRBJ1-1
CDR3 length: 14
CDR3 protein: CSVAQSLGNTEAFF
CDR3 DNA: TGCAGCGTTGCACAATCACTGGGGAACACTGAAGCTTTCTTT

D gene: .
V gene: TRBV20-1
clone size: many
J gene: TRBJ2-5
CDR3 length: 14
CDR3 protein: CSARGGKGQETQYF
CDR3 DNA: TGCAGTGCTAGAGGTGGTAAAGGCCAAGAGACCCAGTACTTC

D gene: .
V gene: TRBV7-8
clone size: many
J gene: TRBJ2-2
CDR3 length: 16
CDR3 protein: CASSSLAVPNTGELFF
CDR3 DNA: TGTGCCAGCAGCTCCTTAGCGGTTCCGAACACCGGGGAGCTGTTTTTT

D gene: TRBD1
V gene: TRBV5-1
clone size: many
J gene: TRBJ2-3
CDR3 length: 16
CDR3 protein: CASSPTGQGGSDTQYF
CDR3 DNA: TGCGCCAGCAGCCCTACTGGACAGGGGGGCTCAGATACGCAGTATTTT

D gene: TRBD1
V gene: TRBV28
clone size: .
J gene: TRBJ1-2
CDR3 length: 17
CDR3 protein: CASTPVGATGQIYGYTF
CDR3 DNA: TGTGCCAGCACCCCGGTAGGTGCTACGGGACAGATCTATGGCTACACCTTC

D gene: TRBD1
V gene: TRBV27
clone size: few
J gene: TRBJ1-6
CDR3 length: 13
CDR3 protein: CASNKGAGSPLHF
CDR3 DNA: TGTGCCAGCAATAAGGGGGCGGGATCACCCCTCCACTTT

D gene: .
V gene: TRBV7-8
clone size: many
J gene: TRBJ1-4
CDR3 length: 16
CDR3 protein: CASSLSHGGPNEKLFF
CDR3 DNA: TGTGCCAGCAGCTTATCCCACGGGGGCCCTAATGAAAAACTGTTTTTT

D gene: TRBD2
V gene: TRBV7-3
clone size: few
J gene: TRBJ2-5
CDR3 length: 15
CDR3 protein: CASSLIPSGQETQYF
CDR3 DNA: TGTGCCAGCAGCTTAATCCCTAGCGGCCAAGAGACCCAGTACTTC

D gene: .
V gene: TRBV4-3
clone size: many
J gene: TRBJ1-1
CDR3 length: 15
CDR3 protein: CASSLTGPSGTEAFF
CDR3 DNA: TGCGCCAGCAGCCTAACCGGGCCGTCGGGCACTGAAGCTTTCTTT

D gene: TRBD1
V gene: TRBV25-1
clone size: few
J gene: TRBJ2-7
CDR3 length: 14
CDR3 protein: CASSNRGTAYEQYF
CDR3 DNA: TGTGCCAGCAGTAACAGGGGTACGGCCTACGAGCAGTACTTC

D gene: TRBD2
V gene: TRBV20-1
clone size: many
J gene: TRBJ2-1
CDR3 length: 17
CDR3 protein: CSAHPVASGKTRDEQFF
CDR3 DNA: TGCAGTGCCCACCCGGTGGCTAGCGGGAAGACTAGGGATGAGCAGTTCTTC

D gene: .
V gene: TRBV7-2
clone size: .
J gene: TRBJ2-7
CDR3 length: 15
CDR3 protein: CASSLGGREFPEQYF
CDR3 DNA: TGTGCCAGCAGCTTAGGGGGGCGGGAGTTTCCCGAGCAGTACTTC

D gene: .
V gene: TRBV6-1
clone size: few
J gene: TRBJ2-1
CDR3 length: 15
CDR3 protein: CASSTAGKWNNEQFF
CDR3 DNA: TGTGCCAGCAGTACCGCAGGGAAATGGAACAATGAGCAGTTCTTC

D gene: TRBD1
V gene: TRBV28
clone size: few
J gene: TRBJ1-1
CDR3 length: 13
CDR3 protein: CASSYSTGAFAFF
CDR3 DNA: TGTGCCAGCAGTTATTCGACAGGGGCCTTCGCTTTCTTT

D gene: TRBD2
V gene: TRBV5-5
clone size: .
J gene: TRBJ2-5
CDR3 length: 15
CDR3 protein: CASSVGTSGGETQYF
CDR3 DNA: TGTGCCAGCAGCGTTGGGACTAGCGGGGGGGAGACCCAGTACTTC

D gene: TRBD2
V gene: TRBV4-3
clone size: .
J gene: TRBJ2-7
CDR3 length: 16
CDR3 protein: CASSQDRTRSSYEQYF
CDR3 DNA: TGCGCCAGCAGCCAAGATAGGACTAGGTCTTCCTACGAGCAGTACTTC

D gene: .
V gene: TRBV7-8
clone size: many
J gene: TRBJ2-1
CDR3 length: 13
CDR3 protein: CASSLGRDNEQFF
CDR3 DNA: TGTGCCAGCAGTTTGGGTAGGGACAATGAGCAGTTCTTC

D gene: .
V gene: TRBV12-3/TRBV12-4
clone size: .
J gene: TRBJ1-1
CDR3 length: 13
CDR3 protein: CASSFLGTRGAFF
CDR3 DNA: TGTGCCAGCAGTTTTTTAGGGACAAGGGGAGCTTTCTTT

D gene: TRBD1
V gene: TRBV2
clone size: .
J gene: TRBJ1-5
CDR3 length: 14
CDR3 protein: CASSPTGDNQPQHF
CDR3 DNA: TGTGCCAGCAGTCCGACAGGGGACAATCAGCCCCAGCATTTT

D gene: .
V gene: TRBV3-1
clone size: .
J gene: TRBJ2-7
CDR3 length: 14
CDR3 protein: CASSFRGNSYEQYF
CDR3 DNA: TGTGCCAGCAGCTTCCGGGGCAACTCCTACGAGCAGTACTTC

D gene: TRBD1
V gene: TRBV2
clone size: .
J gene: TRBJ2-3
CDR3 length: 17
CDR3 protein: CACSLASGTVRADTQYF
CDR3 DNA: TGTGCCTGCAGTTTAGCCTCCGGGACAGTGAGGGCAGATACGCAGTATTTT

D gene: .
V gene: TRBV7-2
clone size: few
J gene: TRBJ2-5
CDR3 length: 11
CDR3 protein: CASSLLLTQYF
CDR3 DNA: TGTGCCAGCAGCTTACTGCTGACCCAGTACTTC

D gene: .
V gene: TRBV29-1
clone size: few
J gene: TRBJ2-3
CDR3 length: 14
CDR3 protein: CSVGLGSSTDTQYF
CDR3 DNA: TGCAGCGTGGGGTTGGGCTCCAGCACAGATACGCAGTATTTT

D gene: TRBD1
V gene: TRBV6-5
clone size: few
J gene: TRBJ2-2
CDR3 length: 15
CDR3 protein: CASSYNRGDTGELFF
CDR3 DNA: TGTGCCAGCAGTTACAACAGGGGTGACACCGGGGAGCTGTTTTTT

D gene: .
V gene: TRBV20-1
clone size: .
J gene: TRBJ2-1
CDR3 length: 15
CDR3 protein: CSGDPGTNPYNEQFF
CDR3 DNA: TGCAGCGGGGACCCCGGGACAAATCCCTACAATGAGCAGTTCTTC

D gene: TRBD1
V gene: TRBV6-5
clone size: few
J gene: TRBJ1-6
CDR3 length: 16
CDR3 protein: CASSHRGSLDNSPLHF
CDR3 DNA: TGTGCCAGCAGTCACAGGGGAAGTTTGGATAATTCACCCCTCCACTTT

D gene: .
V gene: TRBV4-3
clone size: many
J gene: TRBJ2-7
CDR3 length: 15
CDR3 protein: CASSQERGTYYEQYF
CDR3 DNA: TGCGCCAGCAGCCAAGAAAGGGGGACATACTACGAGCAGTACTTC

D gene: .
V gene: TRBV19
clone size: few
J gene: TRBJ2-5
CDR3 length: 14
CDR3 protein: CASSIRVFQETQYF
CDR3 DNA: TGTGCCAGTAGTATCAGGGTTTTCCAAGAGACCCAGTACTTC

D gene: TRBD1
V gene: TRBV28
clone size: .
J gene: TRBJ2-5
CDR3 length: 13
CDR3 protein: CASSFGQGVIQYF
CDR3 DNA: TGTGCCAGCAGTTTTGGGCAGGGGGTGATCCAGTACTTC

D gene: .
V gene: TRBV7-2
clone size: few
J gene: TRBJ1-1
CDR3 length: 14
CDR3 protein: CASSYRAVNTEAFF
CDR3 DNA: TGTGCCAGCAGCTACCGCGCTGTGAACACTGAAGCTTTCTTT

D gene: TRBD2
V gene: TRBV20-1
clone size: .
J gene: TRBJ2-4
CDR3 length: 14
CDR3 protein: CSARLAGDKNIQYF
CDR3 DNA: TGCAGTGCACGACTAGCGGGAGATAAAAACATTCAGTACTTC

D gene: .
V gene: TRBV20-1
clone size: .
J gene: TRBJ2-1
CDR3 length: 14
CDR3 protein: CSASLREEGNEQFF
CDR3 DNA: TGCAGTGCTAGTCTGAGGGAGGAGGGGAATGAGCAGTTCTTC

D gene: TRBD1
V gene: TRBV27
clone size: .
J gene: TRBJ2-1
CDR3 length: 11
CDR3 protein: CASIGGTGEFF
CDR3 DNA: TGTGCCAGCATCGGTGGGACAGGGGAGTTCTTC

D gene: .
V gene: TRBV27
clone size: .
J gene: TRBJ2-6
CDR3 length: 18
CDR3 protein: CASSLSTGRGSGANVLTF
CDR3 DNA: TGTGCCAGCAGTTTATCAACAGGCAGGGGCTCTGGGGCCAACGTCCTGACTTTC

D gene: .
V gene: TRBV6-2/TRBV6-3
clone size: .
J gene: TRBJ2-1
CDR3 length: 15
CDR3 protein: CASSYRGIGDNEQFF
CDR3 DNA: TGTGCCAGCAGTTACCGCGGGATCGGTGATAATGAGCAGTTCTTC

D gene: TRBD1
V gene: TRBV28
clone size: few
J gene: TRBJ2-4
CDR3 length: 17
CDR3 protein: CASSSGQGRVAKNIQYF
CDR3 DNA: TGTGCCAGCAGTTCCGGACAGGGAAGGGTAGCCAAAAACATTCAGTACTTC

D gene: .
V gene: TRBV3-1
clone size: few
J gene: TRBJ2-1
CDR3 length: 13
CDR3 protein: CASSPQISNEQFF
CDR3 DNA: TGTGCCAGCAGCCCTCAGATCTCCAATGAGCAGTTCTTC

D gene: .
V gene: TRBV12-3/TRBV12-4
clone size: few
J gene: TRBJ2-7
CDR3 length: 14
CDR3 protein: CASSLGTPSYEQYF
CDR3 DNA: TGTGCCAGCAGTTTAGGGACACCTTCCTACGAGCAGTACTTC

D gene: .
V gene: TRBV10-3
clone size: .
J gene: TRBJ2-3
CDR3 length: 15
CDR3 protein: CAISEGISNTDTQYF
CDR3 DNA: TGTGCCATCAGTGAGGGAATATCGAACACAGATACGCAGTATTTT

D gene: TRBD2
V gene: TRBV20-1
clone size: .
J gene: TRBJ2-1
CDR3 length: 14
CDR3 protein: CSASFGAGSDEQFF
CDR3 DNA: TGCAGTGCTAGTTTCGGAGCGGGGTCGGATGAGCAGTTCTTC

D gene: .
V gene: TRBV4-2
clone size: .
J gene: TRBJ2-5
CDR3 length: 14
CDR3 protein: CASSQELDQETQYF
CDR3 DNA: TGTGCCAGCAGCCAAGAGTTGGACCAAGAGACCCAGTACTTC

D gene: .
V gene: TRBV25-1
clone size: .
J gene: TRBJ2-1
CDR3 length: 10
CDR3 protein: CASSERGLVF
CDR3 DNA: TGTGCCAGCAGTGAGCGGGGATTGGTCTTC

D gene: TRBD1
V gene: TRBV5-1
clone size: .
J gene: TRBJ1-6
CDR3 length: 15
CDR3 protein: CASSPGTGGDWALHF
CDR3 DNA: TGCGCCAGCAGCCCTGGGACAGGGGGGGATTGGGCCCTCCACTTT

D gene: TRBD2
V gene: TRBV20-1
clone size: few
J gene: TRBJ2-7
CDR3 length: 17
CDR3 protein: CSARTGLAGRGSYEQYF
CDR3 DNA: TGCAGTGCTAGAACGGGACTAGCGGGACGGGGGTCCTACGAGCAGTACTTC

D gene: .
V gene: TRBV21-1
clone size: .
J gene: TRBJ2-7
CDR3 length: 22
CDR3 protein: CASGRTRDNIPGLAGVSYEQYF
CDR3 DNA: TGTGCCAGCGGCAGAACCCGGGACAATATACCGGGACTAGCGGGAGTTTCCTACGAGCAGTACTTC

D gene: TRBD1
V gene: TRBV28
clone size: .
J gene: TRBJ2-1
CDR3 length: 16
CDR3 protein: CASTKTGTGGSNEQFF
CDR3 DNA: TGTGCCAGCACCAAGACCGGGACAGGGGGCTCCAATGAGCAGTTCTTC

D gene: .
V gene: TRBV20-1
clone size: few
J gene: TRBJ2-1
CDR3 length: 14
CDR3 protein: CSARDYQGYNEQFF
CDR3 DNA: TGCAGTGCTAGAGATTACCAGGGGTACAATGAGCAGTTCTTC